The 17 T cell receptor beta chains below come from one sample, sequenced in a study of spatial heterogeneity in lung cancer. MiXCR was run by TCRdb on the 5' RACE reads, yielding one entry per CDR3 protein. The profile shows some 70,000 distinct CDR3 sequences, about an eighth of them singletons. As for time point: sample taken at primary tumor resection. Whole RNA obtained from tumor, nontumor lung or frozen PBMC underwent sequencing without sorting. Sequencing was performed on PBMCs, taken at surgery. The receptor set was obtained from a male donor with early-stage non-small cell lung cancer.

This chain links TRBV5-1 with TRBJ2-6; D gene uncertain. The length of the CDR3 is 16 residues. V lost 4 bases, J lost 0 bases, and 11 bases lay in between. CDR1 is SGHRS, CDR2 YFSETQ, per germline. CDR3 nucleotides: TGCGCCAGCAGCCCGACGGTTAGCTCTGGGGCCAACGTCCTGACTTTC. It translates to CASSPTVSSGANVLTF.

This clonotype has more than one count but fewer than ten. This chain uses TRBV2 with TRBJ1-1; D ambiguous. The ends were cut back, 11 bases at V and 0 bases at J, with 13 bases in the middle. The length of the CDR3 is 13 residues. Germline loops: CDR1 SNHLY, CDR2 FYNNEI. The CDR3 DNA is TGTGCCGCAGCGGCAGAGTTGAACACTGAAGCTTTCTTT. Translating it yields CAAAAELNTEAFF.

This clonotype was recorded many times. This rearrangement joins TRBV4-2 to TRBJ2-7, with D perhaps TRBD2 (6 bases). Germline CDR1 reads LGHNA; CDR2 reads YNFKEQ. Trimming removed 3 bases at V and 5 bases at J, with 14 bases between. This CDR3 is built from 14 residues. The CDR3 here is CASSHAGGRDEQYF. DNA for the CDR3: TGTGCCAGCAGCCATGCTGGAGGGCGGGACGAGCAGTACTTC.

The chain uses TRBV7-2 and TRBJ2-5; unclear D gene. CDR3 size: 13 residues. Germline values: CDR1 SGHTA, CDR2 FQGNSA. Trimming took 0 bases from V and 3 from J, leaving 5 bases between them. CDR3 sequence: CASSLAKEETQYF. CDR3 sequence (DNA): TGTGCCAGCAGCTTAGCTAAGGAAGAGACCCAGTACTTC.

The sample holds a few counts of this clonotype. Here the CDR3 DNA reads TGTGCCAGCAGCTTTGCGGGACTAACCCGGCCCTACGAGCAGTACTTC. Residues: CASSFAGLTRPYEQYF. J is TRBJ2-7 and V is TRBV7-2; the match to TRBD2 covers 7 bases. The germline V gene has CDR1 SGHTA and CDR2 FQGNSA. The CDR3 has 16 amino acids. V was pared by 3 bases and J by 2 bases, with 10 bases of the junction left unmatched.

This clonotype was seen only a few times. The CDR3 spells CSARSTDTQYF. CDR3 coding DNA: TGCAGTGCCCGAAGCACAGATACGCAGTATTTT. The chain is built from TRBV20-1 and TRBJ2-3; D remains ambiguous. Germline loops: CDR1 DFQATT, CDR2 SNEGSKA (reference sequence). V lost 6 bases and J lost 0, with 4 bases in between. The CDR3 covers 11 residues.

This chain links TRBV29-1 with TRBJ2-7; D is possibly TRBD2 (5 bases). Germline V gene data show CDR1 as SQVTM and CDR2 as ANQGSEA. The ends were cut back, 4 bases at V and 6 bases at J, with 13 bases in the middle. The CDR3 has 12 residues. In nucleotides, the CDR3 is TGCAGCGTTGTTGGCCGGGGAAGCGAGCAGTACTTC. It is translated as CSVVGRGSEQYF.

This chain connects TRBV18 to TRBJ2-3; D might be TRBD1 (6 bases). V shed 3 bases and J shed 6 bases, with 13 bases lying between them. This CDR3 spans 14 amino acids. Germline CDR1 and CDR2: KGHSH and LQKENI. The CDR3 DNA reads TGTGCCAGCTCACCCTTATACAGGGCCGATACGCAGTATTTT. Translation gives CASSPLYRADTQYF.

This clonotype was counted ten times or more. The chain couples TRBV11-2 to TRBJ2-3; D ambiguous. The CDR3 length is 14 residues. CDR1 SGHAT and CDR2 FQNNGV come from the germline V gene. The V and J ends lost 2 bases and 4 bases respectively, with 10 bases between them. The CDR3 loop is CASSLTDGPDTQYF. The CDR3 DNA follows: TGTGCCAGCAGCTTAACAGATGGGCCAGATACGCAGTATTTT.

This clonotype was seen at least ten times. The chain employs TRBV7-9 and TRBJ1-5, with no clear D. CDR3 size: 12 residues. Germline V gene data show CDR1 as SEHNR and CDR2 as FQNEAQ (reference sequence). V lost 5 bases to trimming and J lost 4 bases, with 6 bases between them. The CDR3 loop is CASSPGNQPQHF. For the CDR3, the DNA is TGTGCCAGCAGCCCTGGTAATCAGCCCCAGCATTTT.

The chain has TRBV2 and TRBJ2-1, with 7 bases fitting TRBD2. Germline assignment: CDR1 SNHLY and CDR2 FYNNEI. The CDR3 has 14 amino acids. V shed 10 bases and J 0 bases; nucleotides not matched to a gene: 6. For the CDR3, the DNA is TGTGCCACCCTTCTAGCGGACTCCTACAATGAGCAGTTCTTC. Protein product: CATLLADSYNEQFF.

This clonotype has only a few counts. This chain links TRBV20-1 with TRBJ1-3; possible D gene TRBD1, 5 bases. V lost 2 bases and J 4 bases, leaving 12 bases between the germline ends. This CDR3 has 14 amino acids. Germline-derived CDR1 and CDR2 are DFQATT and SNEGSKA (reference sequence). The CDR3 loop reads CSARRGGTGNTIYF. The DNA for the CDR3 is TGCAGTGCTAGACGGGGGGGGACGGGAAACACCATATATTTT.

For this clonotype: This may arise from a read error, as a much more abundant clone is one base away. V usage is TRBV7-2 and J usage is TRBJ2-3; possible D gene TRBD2, 5 bases. This CDR3 is built from 13 residues. Germline CDR1 and CDR2: SGHTA and FQGNSA. Trimming stripped 8 bases from V and 5 bases from J, with 14 bases between. As DNA, the CDR3 is TGTGCCAGCCCAGAGGGAACCGGAGATACGCAGTATTTT. Its translation is CASPEGTGDTQYF.

This clonotype was picked up many times. CDR3 amino acids: CASKVISSGANVLTF. In DNA form, the CDR3 reads TGTGCCAGTAAAGTCATTTCCTCTGGGGCCAACGTCCTGACTTTC. The genes are TRBV19 and TRBJ2-6; no firm D call. Deletions cut 7 bases from V and 0 bases from J, with 10 bases between. CDR1 is LNHDA and CDR2 is SQIVND in the germline V gene (reference sequence). CDR3 length equals 15 residues.

The rearrangement uses TRBV5-1 and TRBJ2-2; D is perhaps TRBD2 (5 bases). Germline CDR1 reads SGHRS; CDR2 reads YFSETQ. Trimming pared 0 bases from V and 5 bases from J, leaving 14 bases between. This CDR3 comprises 16 residues. CDR3 protein: CASSLGTNGGTGELFF. DNA for the CDR3: TGCGCCAGCAGCTTGGGGACGAACGGCGGGACCGGGGAGCTGTTTTTT.

The chain uses TRBV2 and TRBJ1-4, with 7 bases identical to TRBD1. The CDR3 contains 12 residues. V lost 4 bases, J lost 11 bases, and 4 bases stayed unmatched. CDR1 and CDR2 (germline): SNHLY, FYNNEI. The CDR3, as DNA: TGTGCCAGCAGTGGGGCAGGGGGGAAACTGTTTTTT. This gives the protein CASSGAGGKLFF.

This clonotype is medium-sized (0.01 to 0.1%) by share. The chain employs TRBV20-1 and TRBJ1-1; D is undetermined. Germline loops: CDR1 DFQATT, CDR2 SNEGSKA (reference sequence). This CDR3 region has 14 residues. Trimming left V 3 bases short and J 0 bases short, with 11 bases between. The CDR3: CSASSLVMNTEAFF. As DNA, the CDR3 is TGCAGTGCTAGTTCCCTAGTCATGAACACTGAAGCTTTCTTT.